The 10 T cell receptor beta chains given below trace back to one sample, sequenced in a study of T-cell memory formation after mild COVID-19. TCRdb analysed the 5' RACE reads with MiXCR anew, one entry per CDR3 protein. The sample lists fewer than 350,000 distinct CDR3 sequences; 15% to 20% were seen once. The material sequenced was PBMCs or a T cell subset sorted from them (not recorded which). The receptor set was obtained from a man aged 18-30 years who had mild COVID-19 (a few samples of this study predate the infection). Cell type and time point are not known.

In this sample, this clonotype turned up a few times. V and J are TRBV6-5 and TRBJ2-7; D is ambiguous. The ends were cut back, 0 bases at V and 3 bases at J, with 12 bases in the middle. The CDR3 is 15 residues long. Germline CDR1 is MNHEY and CDR2 is SVGAGI. The CDR3 sequence is CASSYSMVGNYEQYF. The CDR3 nucleotides read TGTGCCAGCAGTTACTCGATGGTAGGAAACTACGAGCAGTACTTC.

This clonotype was counted many times. The chain uses TRBV5-5 and TRBJ2-1; possibly TRBD2 for D (6 bases). The CDR3 runs 12 residues. From germline, CDR1 is SGHKS and CDR2 YYEKEE (reference sequence). Trimming pared 0 bases from V and 10 bases from J, leaving 8 bases between. CDR3 residues: CASSLGREEQFF. The DNA of the CDR3 is TGTGCCAGCAGCTTGGGGAGGGAGGAGCAGTTCTTC.

This clonotype has only a few counts. Compared with germline, one end of the junction differs, possibly owing to a read error. V is TRBV11-2 and J is TRBJ1-2, with a weak D call TRBD1 (5 bases). The CDR3 spans 14 residues. Germline V lookup: CDR1 SGHAT, CDR2 FQNNGV. The CDR3 sequence is CASSFLPPRGGTLF. CDR3 nucleotides: TGTGCCAGCAGCTTCCTCCCCCCTCGGGGAGGGACCTTATTC.

The count of this clonotype is one. The J gene is TRBJ1-6, the V gene TRBV4-1; possible D gene TRBD1, 5 bases. CDR1 and CDR2 from the germline V gene are MGHRA and YSYEKL. The CDR3 is 14 amino acids. The V end lost 1 base, the J end lost 10 bases, and 11 bases lay between the germline ends. CDR3 in amino acids: CASSQVAGDSPLHF. CDR3 nucleotides: TGCGCCAGCAGCCAAGTTGCGGGGGACTCACCCCTCCACTTT.

The rearrangement joins TRBV5-1 to TRBJ2-7, with 7 bases fitting TRBD1. This CDR3 spans 14 amino acids. The germline V gene encodes CDR1 SGHRS and CDR2 YFSETQ. J was trimmed by 0 bases and V by 3 bases; bases with no gene match: 3. CDR3 region: CASSWGTDSYEQYF. CDR3 DNA: TGCGCCAGCAGCTGGGGGACAGACTCCTACGAGCAGTACTTC.

A few counts support this clonotype. The chain combines TRBV12-3 or TRBV12-4 with TRBJ2-7; no reliable D call. The CDR3 runs to 13 residues. Trimming took off 5 bases at V and 0 bases at J, with 8 bases between the two ends. The CDR3 bases are TGTGCCAGCAGTGTCAGACCCTCCTACGAGCAGTACTTC. Amino acids: CASSVRPSYEQYF.

J is TRBJ2-1 and V is TRBV11-2, with TRBD2 matching 10 bases. V lost 6 bases to trimming and J lost 9 bases; unmatched junction nucleotides: 14. Germline V lookup: CDR1 SGHAT, CDR2 FQNNGV. This CDR3 region has 16 residues. CDR3 nucleotides: TGTGCCAGCAGACCCTGGGGTAGCGGGGGGAGGGTTGAGCAGTTCTTC. This codes for CASRPWGSGGRVEQFF.

This clonotype was counted many times. This chain's CDR3 is CASRGLRVHTDTQYF. CDR3 sequence (DNA): TGTGCCAGCAGGGGTCTCAGGGTCCACACAGATACGCAGTATTTT. The chain has TRBV11-2 and TRBJ2-3; TRBD1 might be the D (5 bases). The V gene's germline CDR1 is SGHAT and CDR2 FQNNGV. V was cut by 6 bases and J by 2 bases, with 15 bases left in between. The CDR3 has 15 amino acids.

There are a few counts of this clonotype. J is TRBJ1-6 and V is TRBV5-1; D gene unclear. Trimming pared 5 bases from V and 5 bases from J, leaving 11 bases between. The CDR3 has 14 amino acids. Germline V CDR1 and CDR2: SGHRS, YFSETQ. DNA of the CDR3: TGCGCCAGCAGTACGGGGAGCCATAATTCACCCCTCCACTTT. Protein sequence: CASSTGSHNSPLHF.

This clonotype was seen a few times. This chain joins TRBV21-1 and TRBJ1-3; the table's D call of TRBD1 was not tested on the DNA. TRBV21-1 is reported as a pseudogene. This CDR3 has 16 amino acids. CDR3 region: CASSLRDRGFGNTIYF. In nucleotides, the CDR3 is TGTGCCAGCAGCCTCCGGGACAGGGGGTTTGGAAACACCATATATTTT.